This T cell receptor beta chain was observed in a study of siplizumab effects on memory and regulatory T cells. Assays examined roughly 100,000 TCR templates per sample. Assay used: immunoSEQ multiplex PCR; TCRdb lists only in-frame clones, some missing. Of around 26,000 clones in the sample, 65% to 90% were seen once. Between the trimmed V and J ends, which lost 0 bases and 5 bases, there was a span of 10 bases. Germline V gives CDR1 LGHNA, CDR2 YNFKEQ. This CDR3 region has 14 residues. In the case of this clone: Its antigen is currently unknown.

Study findings and constraints: Researchers could map only a minor fraction of alloreactive clones to unstimulated subsets. Confirmatory evidence of suppressive function in proliferating siplizumab-culture Tregs was not obtained. A mean of approximately 69% of mappable alloreactive CD4+ clones were Treg-derived with siplizumab, compared with 26.9% in controls.

The TCR sequence derives from a human donor in good health. The chain has TRBV4-2 and TRBJ2-5; D is perhaps TRBD1 (6 bases). The specimen sequenced was memory CD4+ T cells sorted from blood. DNA for the CDR3: TGTGCCAGCAGCCAAGATGGGCAGGGGGAGACCCAGTACTTC. This gives the protein CASSQDGQGETQYF.